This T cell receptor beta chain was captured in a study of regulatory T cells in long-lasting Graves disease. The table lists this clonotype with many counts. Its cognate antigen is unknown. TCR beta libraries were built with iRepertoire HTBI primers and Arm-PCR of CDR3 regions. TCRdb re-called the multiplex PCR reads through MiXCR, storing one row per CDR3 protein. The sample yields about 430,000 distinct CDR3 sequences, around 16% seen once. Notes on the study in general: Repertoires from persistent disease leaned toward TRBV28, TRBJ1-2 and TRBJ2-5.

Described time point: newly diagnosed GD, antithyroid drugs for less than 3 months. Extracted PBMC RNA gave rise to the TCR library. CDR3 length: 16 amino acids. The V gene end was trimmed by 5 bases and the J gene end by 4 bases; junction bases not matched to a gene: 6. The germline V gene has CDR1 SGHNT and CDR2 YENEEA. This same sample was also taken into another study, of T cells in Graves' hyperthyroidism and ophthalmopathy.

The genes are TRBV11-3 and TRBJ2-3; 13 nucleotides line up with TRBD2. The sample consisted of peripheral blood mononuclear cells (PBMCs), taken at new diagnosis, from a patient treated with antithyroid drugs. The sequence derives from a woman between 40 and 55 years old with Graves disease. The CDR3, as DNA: TGTGCCAGCAGCCCAAGACTAGCGGGAGGACCAGATACGCAGTATTTT. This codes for CASSPRLAGGPDTQYF.